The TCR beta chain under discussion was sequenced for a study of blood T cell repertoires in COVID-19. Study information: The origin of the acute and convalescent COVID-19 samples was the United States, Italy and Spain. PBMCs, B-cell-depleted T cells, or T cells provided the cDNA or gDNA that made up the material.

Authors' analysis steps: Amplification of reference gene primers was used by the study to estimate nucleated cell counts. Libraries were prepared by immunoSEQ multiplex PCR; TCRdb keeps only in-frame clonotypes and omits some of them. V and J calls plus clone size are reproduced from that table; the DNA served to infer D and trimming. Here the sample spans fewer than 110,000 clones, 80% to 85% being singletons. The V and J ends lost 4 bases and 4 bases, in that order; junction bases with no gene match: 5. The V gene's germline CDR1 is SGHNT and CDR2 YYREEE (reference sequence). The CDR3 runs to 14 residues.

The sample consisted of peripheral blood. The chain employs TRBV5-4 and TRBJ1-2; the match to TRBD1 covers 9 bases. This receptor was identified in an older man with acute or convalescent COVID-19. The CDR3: CASSNDRGAYGYTF. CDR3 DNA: TGTGCCAGCAGCAACGACAGGGGGGCCTATGGCTACACCTTC.